The entry that follows covers one TCR beta chain sequence. What it binds is unknown. This entry belongs to a study of T cells in Graves' hyperthyroidism and ophthalmopathy. Points from the study as a whole: The blood repertoire included most of the expanded thyroid clonotypes above 0.001.

The authors deemed Graves' hyperthyroidism stable absent ophthalmopathy progression within 18 months. Uncontrolled infection, other autoimmune disease, pregnancy or lactation barred patients from enrollment. Amplification targeted TCR beta CDR3 regions from RNA transcripts. Initially, a first-round RT-PCR of the TCR CDR3 employed the HTBI primer set. TCRdb re-analysed the multiplex PCR reads in MiXCR, keeping a single row per CDR3 protein. Of around 300,000 distinct CDR3 sequences listed, roughly 13% were seen once; the top ten hold 7% to 9.5%. Looked up from germline, CDR1 is MDHEN and CDR2 is SYDVKM. This CDR3 comprises 14 residues. V was clipped by 3 bases and J by 10 bases, with 15 bases between them.

Sequencing input: blood. The V gene is TRBV28, the J gene TRBJ1-4; possible D gene TRBD1, 5 bases. This TCR was sampled from a woman in her thirties or forties with Graves' hyperthyroidism. The CDR3: CASSLGEGRGKLFF. DNA for the CDR3: TGTGCCAGCAGTTTGGGGGAGGGGAGGGGAAAACTGTTTTTT.